Following are 22 T cell receptor beta chains from one sample sequenced in a study of blood T cells in healthy people across ages. Using a J-beta primer mix together with a sample-barcoded 5' primer, a second PCR was run for roughly 6 to 12 cycles. MiXCR, run by TCRdb on the 5' RACE reads, gives a single entry per CDR3 protein. The profile shows around 2 million distinct CDR3 sequences, roughly two fifths of them singletons. Specimen: blood. The source is a human donor in good health.

The DNA of the CDR3 is TGTGCCAGCGATCGGAGCGGGGGAGGCACAGATACGCAGTATTTT. This gives the protein CASDRSGGGTDTQYF. This rearrangement joins TRBV6-6 to TRBJ2-3; the match to TRBD2 covers 8 bases. Germline V lookup: CDR1 MNHNY, CDR2 SVGAGI (reference sequence). After removal of 8 bases from V and 1 base from J, the junction contained 8 bases not matched to a gene. There are 15 residues in the CDR3.

This chain joins TRBV3-1 and TRBJ2-1; D is perhaps TRBD2 (7 bases). Trimming stripped 4 bases from V and 9 bases from J, with 19 bases between. The CDR3 covers 15 residues. Germline CDR1 is LGHDT and CDR2 is YNNKEL (reference sequence). CDR3 nucleotide sequence: TGTGCCAGCAGCCTAAGGGGGGGCTCTCATGGTGAGCAGTTCTTC. This sequence encodes CASSLRGGSHGEQFF.

A few counts support this clonotype. This rearrangement joins TRBV7-2 to TRBJ1-5, with D perhaps matching TRBD1 (5 bases). This CDR3 has 14 amino acids. Germline V lookup: CDR1 SGHTA, CDR2 FQGNSA. V was shortened by 5 bases and J by 5 bases, with 13 bases between the two germline ends. This CDR3 reads CASSPGAGYQPQHF. The CDR3 DNA follows: TGTGCCAGCAGCCCCGGGGCAGGGTATCAGCCCCAGCATTTT.

This clonotype appeared a few times. The chain is built from TRBV6-2 or TRBV6-3 and TRBJ2-7; 10 bases are shared with TRBD2. The CDR3 spans 14 residues. The junction had 7 bases not matched to a gene; V was cut back by 10 bases and J by 1 base. In germline, CDR1 is MNHEY, CDR2 SVGEGT. This chain's CDR3 is CAIGPSGGSYEQYF. CDR3 DNA sequence: TGTGCCATTGGTCCTAGCGGGGGTTCCTACGAGCAGTACTTC.

This sequence joins TRBV20-1 and TRBJ2-3; 7 bases map to TRBD1. The CDR3 has 15 amino acids. With 5 bases clipped from V and 3 bases from J, the junction kept 11 bases outside the gene matches. The germline gives CDR1 DFQATT, CDR2 SNEGSKA (reference sequence). The DNA for the CDR3 is TGCAGTGCTTCCCTAGGACAGGTTGCGACAGATACGCAGTATTTT. Encoded protein: CSASLGQVATDTQYF.

This clonotype was found a few times. The chain joins TRBV7-9 to TRBJ1-1; no reliable D call. With 3 bases removed from V and 4 bases from J, the gap between germline ends came to 12 bases. Looked up from germline, CDR1 is SEHNR and CDR2 is FQNEAQ (reference sequence). There are 14 residues in the CDR3. CDR3 residues: CASSFGQLVTEAFF. The DNA for the CDR3 is TGTGCCAGCAGCTTTGGTCAACTTGTCACTGAAGCTTTCTTT.

This clonotype occurred a few times. The rearrangement joins TRBV12-3 or TRBV12-4 to TRBJ2-2; 10 bases line up with TRBD2. The CDR3 covers 16 residues. V was pared by 6 bases and J by 5 bases, with 9 bases of the junction left unmatched. The CDR3, as DNA: TGTGCCAGCAGGGAAAGCGGGGGGGCCAGGACCGGGGAGCTGTTTTTT. Protein: CASRESGGARTGELFF.

This clonotype was seen only a few times. The CDR3 region has the DNA TGCGCCAGCAGCCAAGAATCCCTAGCGGGGGGGATTGGGGCCAACGTCCTGACTTTC. This sequence encodes CASSQESLAGGIGANVLTF. This rearrangement joins TRBV4-3 to TRBJ2-6, with 12 bases fitting TRBD2. CDR1 and CDR2 from the germline V gene are LGHNA and YSLEER. V shed 0 bases and J 3 bases; nucleotides not matched to a gene: 6. The CDR3 runs 19 residues.

The V and J genes are TRBV20-1 and TRBJ2-1, with a tentative D call TRBD1 (7 bases). Germline V gives CDR1 DFQATT, CDR2 SNEGSKA (reference sequence). V dropped 3 bases and J dropped 8 bases, with 20 bases sitting between them. CDR3 length: 15 residues. CDR3 sequence (DNA): TGCAGTGCTAGTCAGCGGAGGGGGCCCGGGGATGAGCAGTTCTTC. It encodes CSASQRRGPGDEQFF.

This chain joins TRBV27 and TRBJ2-1, with D possibly being TRBD1 (5 bases). CDR3 length: 14 residues. The germline V and J ends were trimmed by 4 bases and 3 bases, with 10 bases remaining between them. CDR1 and CDR2 from the germline V gene are MNHEY and SMNVEV (reference sequence). CDR3 in DNA: TGTGCCAGCAGTTATGGGGCGAGCTACAATGAGCAGTTCTTC. Its translation: CASSYGASYNEQFF.

The rearrangement links TRBV5-1 to TRBJ2-3; tentatively, D is TRBD1 (6 bases). The CDR3 sequence is 15 residues long. Trimming took off 1 base at V and 0 bases at J, with 9 bases between the two ends. CDR1 is SGHRS, CDR2 YFSETQ, per germline. CDR3 coding DNA: TGCGCCAGCAGCTTGCACCAGGGGAGCACAGATACGCAGTATTTT. This gives the protein CASSLHQGSTDTQYF.

J is TRBJ1-2 and V is TRBV7-9; maybe TRBD1 (5 bases). Trimming removed 8 bases from V and 5 bases from J, with 12 bases in between. This CDR3 is 12 amino acids long. Per the germline V gene, CDR1 is SEHNR and CDR2 is FQNEAQ (reference sequence). CDR3 DNA sequence: TGTGCCAGCCCCAGGGTGCCTTATGGCTACACCTTC. Amino acid sequence: CASPRVPYGYTF.

In this sample, this clonotype turned up a few times. The chain joins TRBV7-2 to TRBJ2-1, with D possibly TRBD1 on 6 matching bases. Germline V lookup: CDR1 SGHTA, CDR2 FQGNSA. The ends were cut back, 2 bases at V and 7 bases at J, with 18 bases in the middle. The CDR3 has 16 residues. CDR3 nucleotide sequence: TGTGCCAGCAGCTTATTGGGGGCAGCAACCACTAATGAGCAGTTCTTC. Translation: CASSLLGAATTNEQFF.

V and J are TRBV27 and TRBJ1-2, with D possibly TRBD1 on 6 matching bases. Trimming cost V 0 bases and J 8 bases, with 19 bases left between them. The CDR3 covers 16 residues. Germline V gives CDR1 MNHEY, CDR2 SMNVEV (reference sequence). The CDR3 loop reads CASSLSPKTGRSGYTF. In nucleotides, the CDR3 is TGTGCCAGCAGTTTATCCCCTAAGACAGGTCGGAGCGGCTACACCTTC.

This rearrangement joins TRBV11-2 to TRBJ2-1, with TRBD2 matching 8 bases. The CDR3 length is 16 residues. Trimming took 3 bases from V and 4 from J; bases not matched to a gene: 8. Per the germline V gene, CDR1 is SGHAT and CDR2 is FQNNGV. CDR3 loop: CASSLERGTFYNEQFF. In DNA form, the CDR3 reads TGTGCCAGCAGCTTGGAGCGGGGGACTTTTTACAATGAGCAGTTCTTC.

DNA for the CDR3: TGCGCCAGCAGCCAAGAGCTAGGGCTCACCGGGGAGCTGTTTTTT. Translation gives CASSQELGLTGELFF. V gene TRBV4-3 combines with J gene TRBJ2-2; D unclear. V was clipped by 0 bases and J by 4 bases, with 9 bases between them. The CDR3 is 15 residues long. Germline V gene lookup returns CDR1 LGHNA and CDR2 YSLEER.

V gene TRBV27 combines with J gene TRBJ2-7; 10 positions match TRBD1. CDR1 and CDR2 (germline): MNHEY, SMNVEV (reference sequence). V shed 6 bases and J 2 bases; nucleotides not matched to a gene: 7. CDR3 length: 15 amino acids. The CDR3 DNA reads TGTGCCAGCAGCCGGAGGACAGGGGGGCCCTACGAGCAGTACTTC. This encodes CASSRRTGGPYEQYF.

This clonotype was counted once. The rearrangement links TRBV7-2 to TRBJ2-3, with D maybe TRBD2 (6 bases). Germline V gene sequence: CDR1 SGHTA, CDR2 FQGNSA. V gave up 2 bases and J gave up 4 bases, with 22 bases separating them. The CDR3 is 18 residues long. CDR3 sequence: CASSLWGGGLGTADTQYF. The CDR3 bases are TGTGCCAGCAGCTTATGGGGTGGGGGACTCGGGACGGCAGATACGCAGTATTTT.

The chain carries TRBV5-1 and TRBJ1-5, with 10 bases fitting TRBD1. The CDR3 length is 17 residues. Trimming cost V 9 bases and J 4 bases; bases outside gene matches: 16. The germline V gene encodes CDR1 SGHRS and CDR2 YFSETQ. This chain's CDR3 is CATPPGQGKYWNQPQHF. In nucleotides, the CDR3 is TGCGCCACCCCACCGGGACAGGGGAAGTACTGGAATCAGCCCCAGCATTTT.

This clonotype was picked up a small number of times. This chain uses TRBV7-9 with TRBJ1-1, with D possibly matching TRBD1 (5 bases). This CDR3 has 16 residues. Trimming took off 2 bases at V and 2 bases at J, with 15 bases between the two ends. Germline V gene lookup returns CDR1 SEHNR and CDR2 FQNEAQ (reference sequence). CDR3: CASSLKVLGDNTEAFF. For the CDR3, the DNA is TGTGCCAGCAGCTTAAAGGTCCTCGGGGACAACACTGAAGCTTTCTTT.

This clonotype was detected a few times. The genes are TRBV4-3 and TRBJ2-5; 8 nucleotides match TRBD2. This CDR3 has 16 amino acids. Germline CDR1 and CDR2: LGHNA and YSLEER. V shed 2 bases and J 4 bases; nucleotides not matched to a gene: 9. The CDR3: CASSQNGLAGRETQYF. The CDR3 region has the DNA TGCGCCAGCAGCCAAAACGGACTAGCAGGGCGAGAGACCCAGTACTTC.

The V and J genes are TRBV3-1 and TRBJ2-4, with 8 positions matching TRBD1. Germline V gives CDR1 LGHDT, CDR2 YNNKEL (reference sequence). The J segment lost 1 base and the V segment lost 1 base, leaving 6 bases of the junction unmatched. CDR3 length equals 17 residues. The CDR3 nucleotides read TGTGCCAGCAGCCAAGCGCAGGACAGGGACGCCAAAAACATTCAGTACTTC. Encoded protein: CASSQAQDRDAKNIQYF.